The following is a T cell receptor (beta chain) sequence with its context. Its target is not known. This sample was included in a study of Ad26.COV2.S vaccination and SARS-CoV-2 variants. General observations from the study: Spike-specific TCR breadth in vaccine recipients exceeded that seen in placebo recipients.

Data came from immunoSEQ multiplex PCR; TCRdb stores just in-frame clones and leaves some out. The table shows roughly 100,000 clones, with around 80% occurring only once. V dropped 3 bases and J dropped 2 bases, with 15 bases sitting between them. Germline CDR1 reads SGHAT; CDR2 reads FQNNGV. This CDR3 spans 16 amino acids. This clonotype originated in a human donor who had recovered from COVID-19. The V gene is TRBV11-2, the J gene TRBJ2-3; D may be TRBD1 or TRBD2 (7 bases each). The specimen was peripheral blood, collected after recovery from COVID-19. The CDR3 loop is CASSFGGGQSTDTQYF. The CDR3 DNA sequence: TGTGCCAGCAGCTTTGGCGGGGGACAGTCCACAGATACGCAGTATTTT.